This entry lists 15 T cell receptor beta chains sequenced from one sample in a study of blood T cell repertoires in COVID-19. TCRdb keeps only in-frame clones here, not all; method: immunoSEQ multiplex PCR. Altogether under 80,000 clones are present, under 85% being singletons, with the ten largest covering 15%. Sequencing input: peripheral blood. All receptors come from a man between 60 and 75 years old with COVID-19, enrolled during active disease.

This chain connects TRBV6-6 to TRBJ2-2; possibly TRBD2 for D (6 bases). This CDR3 spans 14 amino acids. The germline CDR1 and CDR2 sequences are MNHNY and SVGAGI (reference sequence). Trimming cost V 2 bases and J 4 bases, with 8 bases left between them. The CDR3 reads CASSYGGFTGELFF. DNA of the CDR3: TGTGCCAGCAGTTACGGAGGGTTCACCGGGGAGCTGTTTTTT.

V usage is TRBV7-3 and J usage is TRBJ2-3, with D possibly TRBD2 on 7 matching bases. Germline lookup yields CDR1 SGHTA and CDR2 FQGTGA. The CDR3 loop spans 13 amino acids. V lost 4 bases to trimming and J lost 9 bases, with 14 bases between them. CDR3 bases: TGTGCCAGCAGCTCCGGGGGGCGGGGCACGCAGTATTTT. Its translation: CASSSGGRGTQYF.

The CDR3 protein is CASSKRGGANTGELFF. The CDR3 DNA reads TGTGCCAGCAGCAAACGAGGGGGAGCGAACACCGGGGAGCTGTTTTTT. The genes are TRBV7-9 and TRBJ2-2, with a possible D match to TRBD1 (6 bases). This CDR3 has 16 amino acids. The germline V gene has CDR1 SEHNR and CDR2 FQNEAQ (reference sequence). V gave up 5 bases and J gave up 0 bases, with 13 bases separating them.

There are a few counts of this clone. V and J are TRBV2 and TRBJ1-4; D unclear. The CDR3 spans 14 residues. Germline V gives CDR1 SNHLY, CDR2 FYNNEI. V was shortened by 5 bases and J by 1 base, with 8 bases between the two germline ends. The CDR3: CASSIPGTNEKLFF. The CDR3, as DNA: TGTGCCAGCAGTATTCCGGGAACTAATGAAAAACTGTTTTTT.

The J gene is TRBJ1-3, the V gene TRBV3-1 (or the pseudogene TRBV3-2); 7 bases match TRBD1. The germline CDR1 and CDR2 sequences are LGHDT and YNNKEL (reference sequence). This CDR3 spans 13 amino acids. J lost 8 bases, V lost 4 bases, and 5 bases had no gene match. The CDR3 region has the DNA TGTGCCAGCAGCCGACAGGGTACGGACACCATATATTTT. This translates into CASSRQGTDTIYF.

This chain connects TRBV2 to TRBJ1-1; tentative D call: TRBD1 (5 bases). From germline, CDR1 is SNHLY and CDR2 FYNNEI. Trimming removed 6 bases from V and 4 bases from J, with 24 bases in between. The CDR3 sequence is 17 residues long. CDR3 amino acids: CASRNYLQGRRSTEAFF. The CDR3 DNA follows: TGTGCCAGCAGAAACTACCTGCAGGGAAGAAGGTCCACTGAAGCTTTCTTT.

This clone was recorded once. This chain connects TRBV2 to TRBJ2-2; a weak D match, TRBD2 (7 bases). The CDR3 has 14 amino acids. Germline V gene lookup returns CDR1 SNHLY and CDR2 FYNNEI. V was pared by 4 bases and J by 6 bases, with 12 bases between. CDR3 in DNA: TGTGCCAGCAGTGTTGCGGGGGCGGCCGGGGAGCTGTTTTTT. This sequence encodes CASSVAGAAGELFF.

The J gene is TRBJ2-3, the V gene TRBV4-1; 10 bases line up with TRBD2. Germline V gives CDR1 MGHRA, CDR2 YSYEKL. The ends lost 2 bases at V and 0 bases at J; junction bases unmatched: 5. The CDR3 covers 17 residues. CDR3 in DNA: TGCGCCAGCAGCCAACTAGCGGGGGCAACTAGCACAGATACGCAGTATTTT. The encoded protein is CASSQLAGATSTDTQYF.

The chain recombines TRBV7-9 with TRBJ2-1; 10 bases are shared with TRBD2. J was trimmed by 10 bases and V by 4 bases; bases with no gene match: 16. Germline V CDR1 and CDR2: SEHNR, FQNEAQ (reference sequence). This CDR3 is built from 17 residues. CDR3 in amino acids: CASSSRGLAGVGWEQFF. CDR3 DNA sequence: TGTGCCAGCAGCTCCCGGGGGCTAGCGGGAGTAGGGTGGGAGCAGTTCTTC.

The chain combines TRBV9 with TRBJ1-1, with TRBD1 identical over 7 bases. The CDR3 is 14 residues long. Germline assignment: CDR1 SGDLS and CDR2 YYNGEE. The trim removed 5 bases at V and 2 bases at J, leaving 6 bases unmatched. The CDR3 region has the DNA TGTGCCAGCAGTACAGGGGCCCTAAACACTGAAGCTTTCTTT. It specifies CASSTGALNTEAFF.

Comments on this clone: The same CDR3 is also encoded by other DNA sequences in this sample. V usage is TRBV11-3 and J usage is TRBJ2-7; 7 bases are a match to TRBD1. The V and J ends lost 4 bases and 0 bases, in that order; junction bases with no gene match: 3. The CDR3 is 14 amino acids. CDR1 SGHNT and CDR2 YENEEA come from the germline V gene. The CDR3 region is CASSSRDSSYEQYF. In nucleotides, the CDR3 is TGTGCCAGCAGCTCGAGGGACAGCTCCTACGAGCAGTACTTC.

This chain joins TRBV5-1 and TRBJ2-5; TRBD2 might be the D (6 bases). Trimming cost V 2 bases and J 5 bases, with 16 bases left between them. The germline V gene encodes CDR1 SGHRS and CDR2 YFSETQ. The CDR3 length is 15 residues. Here the CDR3 DNA reads TGCGCCAGCAGCTTCGGGACTCAAAAGGGCGAGACCCAGTACTTC. It is translated as CASSFGTQKGETQYF.

V usage is TRBV3-1 (or the pseudogene TRBV3-2) and J usage is TRBJ2-7; D is unresolved. This CDR3 comprises 11 residues. The germline V and J ends were trimmed by 2 bases and 5 bases, with 4 bases remaining between them. Germline values: CDR1 LGHDT, CDR2 YNNKEL (reference sequence). The CDR3 DNA sequence: TGTGCCAGCAGCCAATTCGACGAGCAGTACTTC. Protein: CASSQFDEQYF.

The rearrangement uses TRBV28 and TRBJ2-7; perhaps TRBD1 as D (6 bases). This CDR3 region has 13 residues. The germline V and J ends were trimmed by 3 bases and 2 bases, with 8 bases remaining between them. From germline, CDR1 is MDHEN and CDR2 SYDVKM. In DNA, the CDR3 is TGTGCCAGCAGTTTGGGACATCCCTACGAGCAGTACTTC. It translates to CASSLGHPYEQYF. The variable domain in full, with the rest retrieved from reference TRBV28 and TRBJ2-7, is DVKVTQSSRYLVKRTGEKVFLECVQDMDHENMFWYRQDPGLGLRLIYFSYDVKMKEKGDIPEGYSVSREKKERFSLILESASTNQTSMYLCASSLGHPYEQYFGPGTRLTVT.

This clone showed up just a few times. The J gene is TRBJ1-1, the V gene TRBV3-1 (or the pseudogene TRBV3-2); 7 nucleotides align to TRBD1. Per the germline V gene, CDR1 is LGHDT and CDR2 is YNNKEL (reference sequence). The CDR3 has 14 amino acids. J was trimmed by 7 bases and V by 4 bases; bases with no gene match: 9. The CDR3 coding sequence is TGTGCCAGCAGCCGAGTGACAGGGACCAGTGAAGCTTTCTTT. This codes for CASSRVTGTSEAFF.